Below are 18 T cell receptor beta chains sequenced from a single sample in a study of CD8+ T cells in alopecia areata. cDNA serving as the sequencing template came from extracted, reverse transcribed RNA. Sequenced by immunoSEQ multiplex PCR; TCRdb stores in-frame clones only, minus some. The profile shows a few hundred thousand clones, roughly two fifths of them singletons. Treatment: oral pan-JAK inhibitor, 5-10 mg twice daily. The sequencing used CD4+ T cells sorted from blood, collected around week 34, from a patient treated with tofacitinib. Receptors originate from a human donor with alopecia areata.

This clone has a handful of counts. The chain employs TRBV7-9 and TRBJ2-1, with 16 bases lining up with TRBD2. The CDR3 consists of 16 residues. Germline V lookup: CDR1 SEHNR, CDR2 FQNEAQ (reference sequence). V lost 6 bases to trimming and J lost 4 bases; unmatched junction nucleotides: 3. CDR3 sequence reads: CASSLGLAGGYNEQFF. CDR3 sequence (DNA): TGTGCCAGCAGTTTGGGACTAGCGGGAGGGTACAATGAGCAGTTCTTC.

This clone was seen a handful of times. The V gene is TRBV5-6, the J gene TRBJ1-2; D unclear. The germline gives CDR1 SGHDT, CDR2 YYEEEE. CDR3 length: 11 amino acids. The V end was cut by 2 bases, the J end by 7 bases, with 6 bases between. CDR3 nucleotides: TGTGCCAGCAGCTTCCGGCGTGGCTACACCTTC. It yields the protein CASSFRRGYTF.

This clone was found a few times. The genes are TRBV29-1 and TRBJ1-5; no firm D call. CDR3 length: 13 residues. In germline, CDR1 is SQVTM, CDR2 ANQGSEA. With 4 bases removed from V and 7 bases from J, the gap between germline ends came to 14 bases. Here the CDR3 reads CSVVLGLGQPQHF. DNA for the CDR3: TGCAGCGTTGTTTTGGGGTTGGGGCAGCCCCAGCATTTT.

V is TRBV30 and J is TRBJ1-2, with D uncertain. The ends were cut back, 2 bases at V and 1 base at J, with 8 bases in the middle. The CDR3 loop spans 13 amino acids. CDR1 is GTSNPN and CDR2 is SVGIG in the germline V gene (reference sequence). The CDR3 sequence: CAWSKSVNYGYTF. CDR3 in DNA: TGTGCCTGGAGTAAATCAGTTAACTATGGCTACACCTTC.

This clone was seen more than once but under ten times. The chain combines TRBV5-1 with TRBJ2-7; no reliable D call. CDR3 length: 13 amino acids. Trimming stripped 3 bases from V and 6 bases from J, with 13 bases between. Germline assignment: CDR1 SGHRS and CDR2 YFSETQ. The DNA for the CDR3 is TGCGCCAGCAGCTCCGGAACCGGAATCGAGCAGTACTTC. It codes for CASSSGTGIEQYF.

V is TRBV7-2 and J is TRBJ1-5, with a tentative D call TRBD1 (6 bases). Germline CDR1 and CDR2: SGHTA and FQGNSA. V dropped 2 bases and J dropped 3 bases, with 20 bases sitting between them. The CDR3 is made up of 18 amino acids. CDR3 residues: CASSLYPMGGRYNQPQHF. In nucleotides, the CDR3 is TGTGCCAGCAGCTTATACCCAATGGGGGGCAGATACAATCAGCCCCAGCATTTT.

This clone has only a few counts. Here the CDR3 reads CASRVGGINEQFF. CDR3 bases: TGTGCCTCCCGGGTAGGTGGTATCAATGAGCAGTTCTTC. The chain is built from TRBV30 and TRBJ2-1; D remains unclear. This CDR3 has 13 amino acids. The V gene's germline CDR1 is GTSNPN and CDR2 SVGIG (reference sequence). The ends were cut back, 7 bases at V and 6 bases at J, with 16 bases in the middle.

The V call is TRBV27, the J call TRBJ1-1; 11 bases line up with TRBD1. V gave up 3 bases and J gave up 5 bases; unmatched junction bases: 5. The CDR3 covers 15 residues. Germline CDR1 MNHEY, CDR2 SMNVEV (reference sequence). In DNA form, the CDR3 reads TGTGCCAGCAGTTTTCGGACAGGGGGCAGGACTGAAGCTTTCTTT. Protein: CASSFRTGGRTEAFF.

This clone was detected only a few times. The chain employs TRBV19 and TRBJ1-1, with 7 bases fitting TRBD1. Germline V CDR1 and CDR2: LNHDA, SQIVND (reference sequence). V lost 6 bases, J lost 4 bases, and 8 bases stayed unmatched. This CDR3 spans 14 amino acids. This chain's CDR3 is CASSQQGKSTEAFF. DNA for the CDR3: TGTGCCAGTAGCCAACAGGGGAAGAGCACTGAAGCTTTCTTT.

This chain joins TRBV6-5 and TRBJ2-4, with no clear D. The length of the CDR3 is 14 residues. V was shortened by 0 bases and J by 8 bases, with 11 bases between the two germline ends. Germline loops: CDR1 MNHEY, CDR2 SVGAGI. Written as DNA, the CDR3 is TGTGCCAGCAGTTACTCTAAGGGAACGGACATTCAGTACTTC. It is translated as CASSYSKGTDIQYF.

The rearrangement links TRBV14 to TRBJ1-1, with a possible D match to TRBD1 (5 bases). V lost 1 base and J 1 base, leaving 7 bases between the germline ends. This CDR3 contains 14 residues. Per the germline V gene, CDR1 is SGHDN and CDR2 is FVKESK. The CDR3 loop reads CASSQVGANTEAFF. The CDR3 DNA is TGTGCCAGCAGCCAAGTTGGGGCGAACACTGAAGCTTTCTTT.

The chain recombines TRBV5-1 with TRBJ1-1, with D possibly matching TRBD1 (6 bases). V was cut by 2 bases and J by 3 bases, with 14 bases left in between. Germline V gives CDR1 SGHRS, CDR2 YFSETQ. This CDR3 is 15 amino acids long. Here the CDR3 reads CASSFGSGADTEAFF. DNA for the CDR3: TGCGCCAGCAGCTTTGGTTCAGGGGCAGACACTGAAGCTTTCTTT. The full variable domain, with the rest looked up from reference TRBV5-1 and TRBJ1-1, is KAGVTQTPRYLIKTRGQQVTLSCSPISGHRSVSWYQQTPGQGLQFLFEYFSETQRNKGNFPGRFSGRQFSNSRSEMNVSTLELGDSALYLCASSFGSGADTEAFFGQGTRLTVV.

This chain joins TRBV6-5 and TRBJ2-5, with 7 bases fitting TRBD1. The V and J ends lost 5 bases and 2 bases, in that order; junction bases with no gene match: 2. The length of the CDR3 is 13 residues. Germline V gene data show CDR1 as MNHEY and CDR2 as SVGAGI. The DNA for the CDR3 is TGTGCCAGCAGTCAACAGGGGCAAGAGACCCAGTACTTC. As protein: CASSQQGQETQYF.

The sample holds a few counts of this clone. The rearrangement links TRBV29-1 to TRBJ2-7; the D gene is possibly TRBD2 (6 bases). V shed 4 bases and J shed 0 bases, with 10 bases lying between them. Per germline, CDR1 SQVTM and CDR2 ANQGSEA. The CDR3 is 13 residues long. As DNA, the CDR3 is TGCAGCGTTGCACGGGGGAGCTCCTACGAGCAGTACTTC. Its translation: CSVARGSSYEQYF.

The chain combines TRBV5-1 with TRBJ2-7; 7 bases match TRBD2. V gave up 0 bases and J gave up 2 bases; unmatched junction bases: 14. Germline V gives CDR1 SGHRS, CDR2 YFSETQ. The CDR3 consists of 18 residues. DNA for the CDR3: TGCGCCAGCAGCTTGGGGGCGGTGCGGGAGCGCACAGCCTACGAGCAGTACTTC. Translating gives CASSLGAVRERTAYEQYF.

The chain joins TRBV7-9 to TRBJ1-2; TRBD1 is a possible D gene (5 bases). Trimming took off 5 bases at V and 8 bases at J, with 15 bases between the two ends. CDR1 SEHNR and CDR2 FQNEAQ come from the germline V gene (reference sequence). The CDR3 runs 13 residues. CDR3 protein: CASSPGGGAGYTF. The CDR3 DNA reads TGTGCCAGCAGCCCGGGAGGAGGGGCGGGCTACACCTTC.

This clone was counted only a few times. The chain has TRBV15 and TRBJ2-7; TRBD1 aligns across 10 bases. Germline V gene data show CDR1 as LNHNV and CDR2 as YYDKDF (reference sequence). V lost 4 bases and J lost 6; bases outside the gene matches: 6. The CDR3 covers 14 residues. This CDR3 is CATSTGQGLGEQYF. CDR3 coding DNA: TGTGCCACCAGCACGGGACAGGGGCTTGGCGAGCAGTACTTC.

This chain connects TRBV25-1 to TRBJ1-2; tentative D call: TRBD1 (5 bases). Germline V gene lookup returns CDR1 MGHDK and CDR2 SYGVNS. The V and J ends lost 4 bases and 5 bases respectively, with 8 bases between them. This CDR3 contains 12 residues. The CDR3 nucleotides read TGTGCCAGCAGTGTTGGGGGGTATGGCTACACCTTC. Protein product: CASSVGGYGYTF.